A selection of T cell receptor beta chains follows, all from one sample in a study of T-cell memory formation after mild COVID-19. TCRdb reanalysed the 5' RACE reads using MiXCR and keeps one entry per CDR3 protein. This sample yields fewer than 450,000 distinct CDR3 sequences, of which roughly 20% are seen a single time; roughly an eighth belongs to the top ten. The sequenced sample was PBMCs or a T cell subset sorted from them (not recorded which). The receptors here all came from an adult woman who had mild COVID-19 (a few samples of this study predate the infection). Cell type and time point are not known. The CDR3 runs from the conserved cysteine through the conserved F or W. The D gene is left open where the match is weak. The listing skips clone size in some rows; elsewhere it reads once, few, many or a size class.

D: TRBD2
size: .
V: TRBV11-2
J: TRBJ2-2
DNA: TGTGCCAGCAGCTCCCCTCCGCACGGGACTAGCGGTCAAAACACCGGGGAGCTGTTTTTT
CDR3: CASSSPPHGTSGQNTGELFF

D: .
size: .
V: TRBV7-2
J: TRBJ2-3
DNA: TGTGCCAGCAGCCGGGATGAAACTAGCACAGATACGCAGTATTTT
CDR3: CASSRDETSTDTQYF

D: .
size: .
V: TRBV6-4
J: TRBJ1-2
DNA: TGTGCCAGCAGTGAATCGGGACTTCGGGGCTACACCTTC
CDR3: CASSESGLRGYTF

D: TRBD1
size: few
V: TRBV29-1
J: TRBJ1-2
DNA: TGCAGCGTCGAATATGCGGACAGGGCCTATGGCTACACCTTC
CDR3: CSVEYADRAYGYTF

D: TRBD2
size: .
V: TRBV20-1
J: TRBJ2-1
DNA: TGCAGTGCTAGAAAGCGGGAGACATACAATGAGCAGTTCTTC
CDR3: CSARKRETYNEQFF

D: .
size: few
V: TRBV12-3/TRBV12-4
J: TRBJ1-1
DNA: TGTGCCAGCAGGAAACAGTCGAACACTGAAGCTTTCTTT
CDR3: CASRKQSNTEAFF

D: .
size: .
V: TRBV10-3
J: TRBJ1-2
DNA: TGTGCCATCAGTAAAACGACGGTAGGGGATGGCTACACCTTC
CDR3: CAISKTTVGDGYTF

D: .
size: .
V: TRBV7-6
J: TRBJ1-1
DNA: TGTGCCAGCAGCCCCCCCGGACACCCTGAAGCTTTCTTT
CDR3: CASSPPGHPEAFF

D: TRBD2
size: .
V: TRBV7-3
J: TRBJ2-2
DNA: TGTGCCAGCAGCTTATCAGTAGCGGGGAGCGGGGAGCTGTTTTTT
CDR3: CASSLSVAGSGELFF

D: .
size: .
V: TRBV2
J: TRBJ2-7
DNA: TGTGCCAGCAGCCACCCGGGACTGTCCTACGAGCAGTACTTC
CDR3: CASSHPGLSYEQYF

D: .
size: many
V: TRBV11-2
J: TRBJ2-1
DNA: TGTGCCAGCAGTCTGGACATGAGCTCCTACAATGAGCAGTTCTTC
CDR3: CASSLDMSSYNEQFF

D: .
size: .
V: TRBV5-1
J: TRBJ2-2
DNA: TGCGCCAGCAGCTTGTATCCAGGCACCGGGGAGCTGTTTTTT
CDR3: CASSLYPGTGELFF

D: TRBD2
size: .
V: TRBV19
J: TRBJ2-7
DNA: TGTGCCTCTCGGGAGGGGCCCCTCTACGAGCAGTACTTC
CDR3: CASREGPLYEQYF

D: TRBD2
size: few
V: TRBV20-1
J: TRBJ2-1
DNA: TGCAGTGTTCCGGGACTAGGCCTGAATGAGCAGTTCTTC
CDR3: CSVPGLGLNEQFF

D: .
size: .
V: TRBV20-1
J: TRBJ1-1
DNA: TGCAGTGCTAGGGTCCCTGAAGCTTTCTTT
CDR3: CSARVPEAFF

D: .
size: few
V: TRBV27
J: TRBJ1-5
DNA: TGTGCCAGCAGCCTCGGGCAGGGGAGAGGTCAGCCCCAGCATTTT
CDR3: CASSLGQGRGQPQHF

D: .
size: .
V: TRBV6-5
J: TRBJ1-5
DNA: TGTGCCAGCAGACTTGCCCCCGGGATCAGGCAGCCCCAGCATTTT
CDR3: CASRLAPGIRQPQHF

D: .
size: few
V: TRBV20-1
J: TRBJ1-1
DNA: TGCAGTGCTAGAGAACTAGGGTTGGCTGAAGCTTTCTTT
CDR3: CSARELGLAEAFF

D: TRBD2
size: .
V: TRBV7-3
J: TRBJ2-3
DNA: TGTGCCAGCAGCTACGGCGGACTAGCGGGACCAGATACGCAGTATTTT
CDR3: CASSYGGLAGPDTQYF

D: .
size: .
V: TRBV7-9
J: TRBJ2-1
DNA: TGTGCCAGCAGCTTAGCGCGAGCCCGGAGCTCCTACAATGAGCAGTTCTTC
CDR3: CASSLARARSSYNEQFF

D: .
size: .
V: TRBV7-6
J: TRBJ1-6
DNA: TGTGCCAGCAGCTTCGAGCTGAGTAACGCACAGGCCCGACTATCCCCTGATCATAATTCACCACTCCACTTT
CDR3: CASSFELSNAQARLSPDHNSPLHF

D: TRBD1
size: .
V: TRBV5-1
J: TRBJ2-1
DNA: TGCGCCAGCAGCTCCGGACAGGGGCATTACAATGAGCAGTTCTTC
CDR3: CASSSGQGHYNEQFF

D: .
size: few
V: TRBV7-6
J: TRBJ1-3
DNA: TGTGCCAGCAGTCCCTTCCGGGGCCAAGAGGGAAACACCATATATTTT
CDR3: CASSPFRGQEGNTIYF

D: TRBD2
size: many
V: TRBV3-1
J: TRBJ2-7
DNA: TGTGCCAGCAGTCCCGCCCCGGGAGGGTGGGAGCAGTACTTC
CDR3: CASSPAPGGWEQYF

D: TRBD2
size: few
V: TRBV12-3/TRBV12-4
J: TRBJ2-7
DNA: TGTGCCAGCAGTATTAGCGGGGACCCCTACGAGCAGTACTTC
CDR3: CASSISGDPYEQYF

D: .
size: few
V: TRBV3-1
J: TRBJ2-2
DNA: TGTGCCAGCAGCCCCCGCCGGGGGGCCGGCGGGGAGCTGTTTTTT
CDR3: CASSPRRGAGGELFF

D: TRBD2
size: once
V: TRBV6-4
J: TRBJ2-3
DNA: TGTGCCAGCAGTGAGCGGCTAGCGGGGCCTTCTAGCACAGATACGCAGTATTTT
CDR3: CASSERLAGPSSTDTQYF

D: .
size: many
V: TRBV7-9
J: TRBJ2-1
DNA: TGTGCCAGCAGCTTGGCTGGCGGGCATGAGCAGTTCTTC
CDR3: CASSLAGGHEQFF

D: TRBD2
size: .
V: TRBV20-1
J: TRBJ2-5
DNA: TGCAGTGCTAGAGGGCTAGCGGGAGAGGGGATACAAGAGACCCAGTACTTC
CDR3: CSARGLAGEGIQETQYF

D: TRBD1
size: few
V: TRBV5-6
J: TRBJ1-1
DNA: TGTGCCAGCAGCTTGGCCGGACAGGGGGCCACTGAAGCTTTCTTT
CDR3: CASSLAGQGATEAFF

D: .
size: few
V: TRBV29-1
J: TRBJ1-2
DNA: TGCAGCGTTGAAGCCCCAGCTCCGGGACAAGCTAACTATGGCTACACCTTC
CDR3: CSVEAPAPGQANYGYTF

D: TRBD2
size: .
V: TRBV2
J: TRBJ2-7
DNA: TGTGCCAGCAGGCCCGGACTAGCGGGAGTCAACGAGCAGTACTTC
CDR3: CASRPGLAGVNEQYF

D: .
size: few
V: TRBV25-1
J: TRBJ1-1
DNA: TGTGCCAGCAGGGGCGGGGTGATCACTGAAGCTTTCTTT
CDR3: CASRGGVITEAFF

D: TRBD2
size: .
V: TRBV5-1
J: TRBJ2-5
DNA: TGCGCCAGCAGCTACAGCGGGGGACTACTACAAGAGACCCAGTACTTC
CDR3: CASSYSGGLLQETQYF

D: TRBD2
size: .
V: TRBV6-5
J: TRBJ2-3
DNA: TGTGCCAGCAGAGGCAACTGGGACTACAACACAGATACGCAGTATTTT
CDR3: CASRGNWDYNTDTQYF

D: TRBD2
size: .
V: TRBV9
J: TRBJ2-7
DNA: TGTGCCAGCAGCCCCGGGACTAATACGTGGGAGCAGTACTTC
CDR3: CASSPGTNTWEQYF

D: TRBD2
size: .
V: TRBV7-6
J: TRBJ2-5
DNA: TGTGCCAGCAGCTTAGGGACTAGCGGGAGGAGAGTCGTAGAGACCCAGTACTTC
CDR3: CASSLGTSGRRVVETQYF

D: .
size: few
V: TRBV12-3/TRBV12-4
J: TRBJ2-5
DNA: TGTGCCAGCGGTTGGACAGCCTCCCAAGAGACCCAGTACTTC
CDR3: CASGWTASQETQYF

D: .
size: few
V: TRBV4-2
J: TRBJ2-7
DNA: TGTGCCAGCAGCCAAGATGTGGGGGCTAGTGGCGAGCAGTACTTC
CDR3: CASSQDVGASGEQYF

D: .
size: .
V: TRBV30
J: TRBJ2-5
DNA: TGTGCCTGGTCGGGGGCAGGGGGAGCGGAGACCCAGTACTTC
CDR3: CAWSGAGGAETQYF

D: TRBD2
size: .
V: TRBV20-1
J: TRBJ2-4
DNA: TGCAGTGCTAGAGGGTCTAGCGGAAGAAACATTCAGTACTTC
CDR3: CSARGSSGRNIQYF

D: .
size: few
V: TRBV5-1
J: TRBJ2-7
DNA: TGCGCCAGCAGCTTTGACAGCCTCTACGAGCAGTACTTC
CDR3: CASSFDSLYEQYF

D: TRBD1
size: .
V: TRBV4-2
J: TRBJ2-7
DNA: TGTGCCAGCAGCCGAGTTTCCAGGGGACAGCATACCTACGAGCAGTACTTC
CDR3: CASSRVSRGQHTYEQYF

D: .
size: few
V: TRBV5-1
J: TRBJ2-1
DNA: TGCGCCAGCAGCTCGTTCAGGGACCGCTCCTACAATGAGCAGTTCTTC
CDR3: CASSSFRDRSYNEQFF

D: TRBD2
size: .
V: TRBV5-1
J: TRBJ2-1
DNA: TGCGCCAGCAGCCCTACTCTAGCGGGGGTCTACAATGAGCAGTTCTTC
CDR3: CASSPTLAGVYNEQFF

D: TRBD1
size: few
V: TRBV20-1
J: TRBJ2-5
DNA: TGCACCGTCTCCCGGGACAGCCAAGAGACCCAGTACTTC
CDR3: CTVSRDSQETQYF

D: .
size: many
V: TRBV6-2/TRBV6-3
J: TRBJ2-4
DNA: TGTGCCAGCAGTTTCGGATGGGACATTCAGTACTTC
CDR3: CASSFGWDIQYF

D: .
size: few
V: TRBV20-1
J: TRBJ1-1
DNA: TGCAGTGCTGAATCGGGGGAAGTTGAAGCTTTCTTT
CDR3: CSAESGEVEAFF

D: TRBD1
size: .
V: TRBV4-1
J: TRBJ2-3
DNA: TGCGCCAGCAGCCAAGATAGGGGGACAGGGAACTCGAGGACGCAGTATTTT
CDR3: CASSQDRGTGNSRTQYF

D: TRBD2
size: .
V: TRBV7-9
J: TRBJ2-5
DNA: TGTGCCAGCAGCACAGCGGGGCAAGAGACCCAGTACTTC
CDR3: CASSTAGQETQYF

D: TRBD1
size: .
V: TRBV24-1
J: TRBJ2-3
DNA: TGTGCCACCCGACGGACAGGGACAGATACGCAGTATTTT
CDR3: CATRRTGTDTQYF

D: TRBD1
size: few
V: TRBV20-1
J: TRBJ1-1
DNA: TGCAGTGCTAGGTCGGTAGGACAGGGGGCTGAAGCTTTCTTT
CDR3: CSARSVGQGAEAFF

D: TRBD2
size: few
V: TRBV4-3
J: TRBJ2-1
DNA: TGCGCCAGCAGCCAGGCGGCCAGCGGGAGTTACAATGAGCAGTTCTTC
CDR3: CASSQAASGSYNEQFF

D: TRBD1
size: few
V: TRBV7-8
J: TRBJ1-4
DNA: TGTGCCAGCAGCTTAGCTGAGGGACAGACTGAAAAACTGTTTTTT
CDR3: CASSLAEGQTEKLFF

D: .
size: few
V: TRBV24-1
J: TRBJ1-1
DNA: TGTGCCACCAGTGATAACACTGAAGCTTTCTTT
CDR3: CATSDNTEAFF

D: TRBD1
size: few
V: TRBV28
J: TRBJ1-1
DNA: TGTGCCAGCAGACCTCTACAGGGGGACACTGAAGCTTTCTTT
CDR3: CASRPLQGDTEAFF

D: .
size: few
V: TRBV29-1
J: TRBJ2-3
DNA: TGCAGCGTTGAAGATCCCAGACTGTCTGGGGCGCAGTATTTT
CDR3: CSVEDPRLSGAQYF

D: .
size: .
V: TRBV12-3/TRBV12-4
J: TRBJ2-7
DNA: TGTGCCAGCAGTGTCGCCGCTGAGTCCTACGAGCAGTACTTC
CDR3: CASSVAAESYEQYF